The source of this T cell receptor beta chain is a study of blood T cell repertoires in COVID-19. As for the study in general: Sample material is recorded as cDNA or gDNA derived from T cells, B-cell-depleted T cells, or PBMCs.

Per germline, CDR1 SGDLS and CDR2 YYNGEE. The CDR3 spans 15 residues. The V end lost 4 bases, the J end lost 7 bases, and 17 bases lay between the germline ends. Method: immunoSEQ multiplex PCR; TCRdb's copy keeps in-frame clones and lacks some. The sample consists of over 200,000 clones, over 75% of them appearing once. The receptor's source is a woman aged 80 or over with acute or convalescent COVID-19. Sequencing was carried out using peripheral blood. This chain uses TRBV9 with TRBJ2-2, with a tentative D call TRBD1 (5 bases). The CDR3 here is CASSTRVRAGGELFF. CDR3 bases: TGTGCCAGCAGCACCAGGGTACGGGCTGGCGGGGAGCTGTTTTTT. Together with reference TRBV9 and TRBJ2-2, the CDR3 gives the full variable domain: DSGVTQTPKHLITATGQRVTLRCSPRSGDLSVYWYQQSLDQGLQFLIQYYNGEERAKGNILERFSAQQFPDLHSELNLSSLELGDSALYFCASSTRVRAGGELFFGEGSRLTVL.